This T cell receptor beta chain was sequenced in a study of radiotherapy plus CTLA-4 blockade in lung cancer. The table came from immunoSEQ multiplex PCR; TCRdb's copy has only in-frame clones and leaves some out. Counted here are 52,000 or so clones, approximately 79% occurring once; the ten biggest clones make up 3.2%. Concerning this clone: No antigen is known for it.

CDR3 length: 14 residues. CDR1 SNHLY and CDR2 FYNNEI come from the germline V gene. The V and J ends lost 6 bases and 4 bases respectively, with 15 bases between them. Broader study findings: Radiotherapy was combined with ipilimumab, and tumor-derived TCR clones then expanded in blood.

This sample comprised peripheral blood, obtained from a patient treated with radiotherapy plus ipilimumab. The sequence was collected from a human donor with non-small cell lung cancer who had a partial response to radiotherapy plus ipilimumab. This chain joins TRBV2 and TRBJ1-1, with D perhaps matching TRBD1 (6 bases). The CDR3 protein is CASRKQGYGTEAFF. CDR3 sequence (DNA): TGTGCCAGCAGGAAACAGGGTTACGGCACTGAAGCTTTCTTT.